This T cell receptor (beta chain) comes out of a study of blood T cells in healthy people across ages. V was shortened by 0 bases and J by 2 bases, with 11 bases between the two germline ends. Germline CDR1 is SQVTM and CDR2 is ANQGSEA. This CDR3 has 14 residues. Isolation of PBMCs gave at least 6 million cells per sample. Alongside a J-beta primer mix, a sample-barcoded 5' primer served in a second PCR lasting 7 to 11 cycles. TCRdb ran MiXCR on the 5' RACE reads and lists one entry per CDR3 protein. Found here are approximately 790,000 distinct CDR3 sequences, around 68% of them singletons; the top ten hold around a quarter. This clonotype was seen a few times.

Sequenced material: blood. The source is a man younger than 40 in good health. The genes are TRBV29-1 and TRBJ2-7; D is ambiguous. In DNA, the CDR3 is TGCAGCGTTGAAGATCGAACTGACACCTACGAGCAGTACTTC. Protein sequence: CSVEDRTDTYEQYF.